What follows are 19 T cell receptor beta chains derived from one specimen sequenced in a study of T cells after yellow fever vaccination. TCRdb independently ran MiXCR on the 5' RACE reads; one entry per CDR3 protein. The sample contains around 11,000 distinct CDR3 sequences, more than 4% of which appear only once. The material was PBMCs, either bulk or a sorted T-cell subset (CD4+, CD8+, memory, or dextramer-sorted; not recorded which), obtained less than 18 days after the first yellow fever vaccination. These receptors were obtained from a young man who received the YFV17D yellow fever vaccine.

Details on this clonotype: Germline and junction disagree at one end, which may indicate a read error. This rearrangement joins TRBV5-6 to TRBJ2-1, with a possible D match to TRBD2 (5 bases). Looked up from germline, CDR1 is SGHDT and CDR2 is YYEEEE. This CDR3 is 17 amino acids long. CDR3 sequence: CAIGSGRLCGSLNDQFF. The CDR3 DNA sequence: TGTGCCATCGGCTCCGGGCGCCTGTGCGGGTCACTGAATGATCAGTTCTTC.

This clonotype was seen many times. The chain combines TRBV6-5 with TRBJ1-4; D might be TRBD1 (6 bases). Trimming removed 5 bases at V and 0 bases at J, with 13 bases between. CDR1 and CDR2 (germline): MNHEY, SVGAGI. This CDR3 has 16 residues. Written as DNA, the CDR3 is TGTGCCAGCAGTCCCAGGACAGACGCAACTAATGAAAAACTGTTTTTT. It yields the protein CASSPRTDATNEKLFF.

This clonotype was found many times. J is TRBJ2-7 and V is TRBV10-3; D gene unclear. V shed 2 bases and J shed 6 bases, with 14 bases lying between them. The CDR3 consists of 14 residues. Germline-derived CDR1 and CDR2 are ENHRY and SYGVKD. CDR3 nucleotide sequence: TGTGCCATCAGTGAGAGACTTAACCCCCCCGAGCAGTACGTC. This gives the protein CAISERLNPPEQYV.

This clonotype is judged medium-sized. The V call is TRBV7-2, the J call TRBJ1-1; possible D gene TRBD1, 6 bases. Looked up from germline, CDR1 is SGHTA and CDR2 is FQGNSA. Between the trimmed V and J ends, which lost 0 bases and 2 bases, there was a span of 13 bases. The CDR3 is made up of 16 amino acids. Here the CDR3 DNA reads TGTGCCAGCAGCTTAGCAAGGCGGGGGGCAAACACTGAAGCTTTCTTT. Its translation: CASSLARRGANTEAFF.

This clonotype was seen many times. The V and J genes are TRBV7-2 and TRBJ1-3; TRBD1 aligns across 7 bases. Germline V gene data show CDR1 as SGHTA and CDR2 as FQGNSA. This CDR3 region has 13 residues. The V and J ends lost 4 bases and 4 bases, in that order; junction bases with no gene match: 1. The DNA for the CDR3 is TGTGCCAGCAGCTCGGGACAGGGAAACACCATATATTTT. Translating gives CASSSGQGNTIYF.

This clonotype occurred many times. The J gene is TRBJ2-1, the V gene TRBV9, with D unresolved. The length of the CDR3 is 16 residues. Germline assignment: CDR1 SGDLS and CDR2 YYNGEE. Trimming shortened V by 3 bases and J by 4 bases, and 17 bases separated the two germline ends. In nucleotides, the CDR3 is TGTGCCAGCAGCGCCCTATGGGATACTTCGTACAATGAGCAGTTCTTC. Translation: CASSALWDTSYNEQFF. Complete variable domain (other parts from reference TRBV9 and TRBJ2-1): DSGVTQTPKHLITATGQRVTLRCSPRSGDLSVYWYQQSLDQGLQFLIQYYNGEERAKGNILERFSAQQFPDLHSELNLSSLELGDSALYFCASSALWDTSYNEQFFGPGTRLTVL.

By share, this clonotype counts as medium-sized. This CDR3 is CASSHLGVGYEKLFF. DNA of the CDR3: TGCGCCAGCAGCCACCTTGGGGTGGGCTATGAAAAACTGTTTTTT. The chain links TRBV4-3 to TRBJ1-4, with D unresolved. Germline loops: CDR1 LGHNA, CDR2 YSLEER. The CDR3 has 15 residues. Trimming shortened V by 3 bases and J by 6 bases, and 14 bases separated the two germline ends.

This clonotype was detected many times. The chain combines TRBV5-1 with TRBJ2-5; 9 bases fit TRBD2. The CDR3 consists of 15 residues. Trimming at V came to 0 bases and at J to 2 bases, leaving 2 bases not matched to a gene. Germline V CDR1 and CDR2: SGHRS, YFSETQ. Written as DNA, the CDR3 is TGCGCCAGCAGCTTGGGTAGCGGGGGTCAAGAGACCCAGTACTTC. Translated: CASSLGSGGQETQYF.

This clonotype ranks as medium-sized. J is TRBJ2-3 and V is TRBV4-2; D call uncertain. The CDR3 extends over 14 amino acids. V shed 0 bases and J shed 4 bases, with 8 bases lying between them. Germline CDR1 LGHNA, CDR2 YNFKEQ. This CDR3 is CASSQDWLSDTQYF. The CDR3 DNA reads as TGTGCCAGCAGCCAAGATTGGCTTTCAGATACGCAGTATTTT.

This clonotype was detected many times. V gene TRBV5-6 combines with J gene TRBJ2-3, with TRBD2 matching 9 bases. CDR3 length: 16 amino acids. The J segment lost 1 base and the V segment lost 0 bases, leaving 3 bases of the junction unmatched. Germline loops: CDR1 SGHDT, CDR2 YYEEEE. The CDR3 DNA sequence: TGTGCCAGCAGCTTGGTAGTAGCGGGGGGCACAGATACGCAGTATTTT. Translation: CASSLVVAGGTDTQYF.

This clonotype occurred many times. The chain joins TRBV4-2 to TRBJ1-2; D is perhaps TRBD1 (5 bases). The CDR3 loop spans 17 amino acids. The germline V gene has CDR1 LGHNA and CDR2 YNFKEQ. Trimming removed 0 bases from V and 4 bases from J, with 18 bases in between. The CDR3 spells CASSQDDSDDGGYGYTF. The CDR3 region has the DNA TGTGCCAGCAGCCAAGATGACTCGGATGACGGGGGCTATGGCTACACCTTC.

This clonotype has at least ten counts. This chain connects TRBV12-3 or TRBV12-4 to TRBJ1-1; 11 positions agree with TRBD1. V lost 6 bases to trimming and J lost 6 bases; unmatched junction nucleotides: 12. The CDR3 spans 16 residues. CDR3 sequence (DNA): TGTGCCAGCAGCCCGCCTGAGGGACAGGGGGGAGCTGAAGCTTTCTTT. As protein: CASSPPEGQGGAEAFF.

In its sample, this clonotype was seen many times. The chain joins TRBV27 to TRBJ2-5; TRBD1 agrees at 9 bases. V gave up 5 bases and J gave up 6 bases; unmatched junction bases: 16. CDR3 length equals 17 residues. Germline CDR1 is MNHEY and CDR2 is SMNVEV (reference sequence). The CDR3 bases are TGTGCCAGCAGTCCGCGAATTCGACAGGGGGTTGGGAAGACCCAGTACTTC. Its protein is CASSPRIRQGVGKTQYF.

In this sample, this clonotype turned up many times. The gene calls are TRBV7-2 and TRBJ1-1, with TRBD1 matching over 9 bases. Trimming removed 1 base from V and 4 bases from J; junction bases left unmatched: 13. The CDR3 runs to 18 residues. The germline CDR1 and CDR2 sequences are SGHTA and FQGNSA. For the CDR3, the DNA is TGTGCCAGCAGCTTAGTTGGGACAGGGAGCGTCCGCGGCACTGAAGCTTTCTTT. Translation gives CASSLVGTGSVRGTEAFF.

This clonotype was recorded at least ten times. This chain links TRBV6-2 or TRBV6-3 with TRBJ1-2, with D tentatively TRBD1 (6 bases). Germline CDR1 is MNHEY and CDR2 is SVGEGT. CDR3 length: 17 residues. Trimming shortened V by 7 bases and J by 5 bases, and 26 bases separated the two germline ends. This CDR3 reads CASNDQRDTLKGYGYTF. The CDR3 DNA reads as TGTGCCAGCAACGACCAGCGGGACACCCTTAAGGGGTATGGCTACACCTTC.

The table lists this clonotype with many counts. The chain carries TRBV5-6 and TRBJ1-6, with D unclear. Germline-derived CDR1 and CDR2 are SGHDT and YYEEEE. There are 14 residues in the CDR3. Trimming took 7 bases from V and 4 from J, leaving 12 bases between them. CDR3 nucleotides: TGTGCCAGCGGGTCGGTAGCGTATAATTCACCCCTCCACTTT. Amino acids: CASGSVAYNSPLHF. The entire variable domain, with the rest obtained from reference TRBV5-6 and TRBJ1-6, is as follows: DAGVTQSPTHLIKTRGQQVTLRCSPKSGHDTVSWYQQALGQGPQFIFQYYEEEERQRGNFPDRFSGHQFPNYSSELNVNALLLGDSALYLCASGSVAYNSPLHFGNGTRLTVT.

The sample holds many counts of this clonotype. This chain links TRBV13 with TRBJ2-1; either TRBD1 or TRBD2 may fit D (5 bases each). Germline CDR1 and CDR2: PRHDT and FYEKMQ (reference sequence). Deletions cut 5 bases from V and 9 bases from J, with 17 bases between. This CDR3 has 14 residues. CDR3 coding DNA: TGTGCCAGCAGCCCTAATCGGGGAAGGGGTGAGCAGTTCTTC. Amino acids: CASSPNRGRGEQFF.

This clonotype was seen ten or more times. The rearrangement joins TRBV10-3 to TRBJ2-3; 11 nucleotides agree with TRBD2. The CDR3 is 17 amino acids. CDR1 and CDR2 from the germline V gene are ENHRY and SYGVKD. V trimming: 2 bases; J trimming: 0 bases; junction bases outside the gene matches: 4. The CDR3 nucleotides read TGTGCCATCAGTGAGACTAGCGGGAGAGCTAGCACAGATACGCAGTATTTT. This gives the protein CAISETSGRASTDTQYF.

About this clonotype: The junction does not match germline at one end; this may be a read error. The chain is built from TRBV20-1 and TRBJ1-2; a possible D gene is TRBD1 (6 bases). Germline CDR1 is DFQATT and CDR2 is SNEGSKA (reference sequence). The CDR3 has 11 residues. CDR3 sequence reads: CRARGGAGYTF. Written as DNA, the CDR3 is TGCCGTGCTAGAGGGGGTGCGGGCTACACCTTC.